Following are 21 T cell receptor beta chains from one sample sequenced in a study of blood T cells in healthy people across ages. Next came a second PCR, run for about 7 to 12 cycles, which used a sample-barcoded 5' primer along with a J-beta primer mix. TCRdb fed the 5' RACE reads into MiXCR, producing one record per CDR3 protein. The table lists 800,000 or so distinct CDR3 sequences, just under 25% of them singletons, with under 4.5% in the top ten. A further study also used this sample, focusing on T cells of mothers and their children.

What was sequenced was blood. The origin of the receptors is a boy aged 5-17 years in good health.

This clonotype showed up just a few times. The chain combines TRBV2 with TRBJ2-3; D is ambiguous. The CDR3 length is 12 residues. V was shortened by 4 bases and J by 6 bases, with 8 bases between the two germline ends. Germline CDR1 and CDR2: SNHLY and FYNNEI. The CDR3 loop reads CASSGPRDTQYF. In DNA, the CDR3 is TGTGCCAGCAGTGGACCCCGGGATACGCAGTATTTT.

The chain joins TRBV19 to TRBJ2-2; D not certain. The CDR3 consists of 13 residues. The V end was cut by 1 base, the J end by 6 bases, with 6 bases between. Per germline, CDR1 LNHDA and CDR2 SQIVND (reference sequence). CDR3 protein: CASSIAQAGELFF. The CDR3 DNA is TGTGCCAGTAGTATAGCCCAGGCCGGGGAGCTGTTTTTT.

This chain links TRBV20-1 with TRBJ2-7, with 9 bases that match TRBD2. This CDR3 contains 14 residues. The J segment lost 4 bases and the V segment lost 2 bases, leaving 6 bases of the junction unmatched. Per the germline V gene, CDR1 is DFQATT and CDR2 is SNEGSKA (reference sequence). This chain's CDR3 is CSARRLAGKYEQYF. The CDR3 DNA reads TGCAGTGCTAGACGTCTAGCGGGGAAGTACGAGCAGTACTTC.

The V and J genes are TRBV18 and TRBJ1-4; possibly TRBD1 for D (5 bases). Germline V gives CDR1 KGHSH, CDR2 LQKENI. The V end was cut by 5 bases, the J end by 5 bases, with 9 bases between. The CDR3 spans 13 residues. The CDR3, as DNA: TGTGCCAGCTCAAGGTCAGGGAATGAAAAACTGTTTTTT. Residues: CASSRSGNEKLFF.

There are a few counts of this clonotype. The chain recombines TRBV2 with TRBJ2-5; 7 nucleotides line up with TRBD1. The J call may be faulty, since TRBJ2-1 better matches the DNA end. CDR1 and CDR2 from the germline V gene are SNHLY and FYNNEI. This CDR3 is 13 amino acids long. The CDR3: CASNSQGVNEQFF. The CDR3 DNA follows: TGTGCCAGCAATAGCCAGGGGGTCAATGAGCAGTTCTTC.

V gene TRBV29-1 combines with J gene TRBJ2-3; no reliable D call. This CDR3 contains 14 residues. The V end lost 6 bases, the J end lost 0 bases, and 13 bases lay between the germline ends. Per germline, CDR1 SQVTM and CDR2 ANQGSEA. The CDR3 nucleotides read TGCAGCGTCCTTTTTTGGCAGAGCACAGATACGCAGTATTTT. Its protein is CSVLFWQSTDTQYF.

This clonotype turned up a few times. V is TRBV18 and J is TRBJ1-3, with a weak D call TRBD1 (5 bases). Germline V CDR1 and CDR2: KGHSH, LQKENI. The CDR3 has 15 amino acids. The V end lost 6 bases, the J end lost 4 bases, and 16 bases lay between the germline ends. The CDR3 DNA follows: TGTGCCAGCTCGCCGGTGACAGTCGACGGAAACACCATATATTTT. Protein: CASSPVTVDGNTIYF.

This chain uses TRBV20-1 with TRBJ2-5; D might be TRBD2 (6 bases). The V and J ends lost 0 bases and 3 bases respectively, with 14 bases between them. The CDR3 extends over 15 amino acids. Per germline, CDR1 DFQATT and CDR2 SNEGSKA (reference sequence). CDR3 nucleotides: TGCAGTGCTAGAGATCTGGCTAGCGCCGAAGAGACCCAGTACTTC. Protein sequence: CSARDLASAEETQYF.

The rearrangement links TRBV6-1 to TRBJ2-5; weak D call: TRBD2 (7 bases). The tail of the sequence fits TRBJ2-7 better, so the J call may be wrong. CDR1 MNHNS and CDR2 SASEGT come from the germline V gene. CDR3 size: 15 residues. The CDR3 region is CASSPDGGASYEQYF. The CDR3 nucleotides are TGTGCCAGCAGCCCGGATGGGGGGGCCTCCTACGAGCAGTACTTC.

J is TRBJ2-5 and V is TRBV6-1; 15 nucleotides agree with TRBD2. The junction had 9 bases not matched to a gene; V was cut back by 5 bases and J by 5 bases. CDR3 size: 17 residues. Germline assignment: CDR1 MNHNS and CDR2 SASEGT. The CDR3 reads CASSRWTSGGAGETQYF. CDR3 in DNA: TGTGCCAGCAGTCGGTGGACTAGCGGGGGGGCCGGGGAGACCCAGTACTTC.

This clonotype was counted between two and nine times. The chain has TRBV20-1 and TRBJ1-2; no definite D call. The V gene's germline CDR1 is DFQATT and CDR2 SNEGSKA (reference sequence). The V gene lost 4 bases and the J gene lost 2 bases, with 11 bases spanning the gap. The CDR3 loop spans 13 amino acids. Here the CDR3 reads CSAKEEINYGYTF. The CDR3 bases are TGCAGTGCTAAGGAGGAGATAAACTATGGCTACACCTTC.

The rearrangement links TRBV19 to TRBJ1-1; no firm D call. The CDR3 has 11 residues. Germline CDR1 is LNHDA and CDR2 is SQIVND (reference sequence). The germline V and J ends were trimmed by 10 bases and 7 bases, with 13 bases remaining between them. CDR3 sequence reads: CATDGDFEAFF. The CDR3, as DNA: TGTGCCACGGACGGAGACTTTGAAGCTTTCTTT.

This clonotype was seen more than once but under ten times. This sequence joins TRBV24-1 and TRBJ1-2, with 10 bases fitting TRBD1. This CDR3 contains 16 residues. The germline V gene has CDR1 KGHDR and CDR2 SFDVKD. V shed 4 bases and J 7 bases; nucleotides not matched to a gene: 11. The chain's CDR3 is CATSDPGTGAGGGYTF. CDR3 in DNA: TGTGCCACCAGTGACCCAGGGACAGGGGCCGGTGGTGGCTACACCTTC.

This clonotype was observed a handful of times. The rearrangement joins TRBV29-1 to TRBJ1-1; 9 bases are a match to TRBD1. J lost 4 bases, V lost 1 base, and 4 bases had no gene match. The CDR3 has 14 amino acids. Germline loops: CDR1 SQVTM, CDR2 ANQGSEA. The CDR3 DNA reads as TGCAGCGTTGAAGGGACAGGGGATGGCACTGAAGCTTTCTTT. This codes for CSVEGTGDGTEAFF.

Details on this clonotype: Its ends do not fully match the called genes, so a read error is possible. The genes are TRBV20-1 and TRBJ2-5; D remains unclear. This CDR3 region has 16 residues. Germline V gene sequence: CDR1 DFQATT, CDR2 SNEGSKA (reference sequence). The CDR3 is CSAGESDRADQETQYF. The CDR3 DNA reads as TGCAGTGCTGGAGAATCCGATAGGGCAGACCAAGAGACCCAGTACTTC.

The chain uses TRBV5-1 and TRBJ2-5, with a possible D match to TRBD1 (6 bases). The CDR3 has 15 residues. Germline V gene lookup returns CDR1 SGHRS and CDR2 YFSETQ. V shed 4 bases and J shed 2 bases, with 15 bases lying between them. The CDR3 is CASSPQLDRQETQYF. The CDR3 DNA follows: TGCGCCAGCAGCCCCCAATTGGACAGACAAGAGACCCAGTACTTC.

The chain uses TRBV30 and TRBJ1-4; perhaps TRBD1 as D (5 bases). The germline V gene encodes CDR1 GTSNPN and CDR2 SVGIG (reference sequence). Trimming shortened V by 4 bases and J by 11 bases, and 26 bases separated the two germline ends. This CDR3 is built from 16 residues. The CDR3 region has the DNA TGTGCCTGGACCCCTGGGACCGCGGTCATCGTGAGGAAACTGTTTTTT. This gives the protein CAWTPGTAVIVRKLFF.

The rearrangement joins TRBV7-2 to TRBJ2-5; 8 bases are a match to TRBD2. TRBJ2-1 matches the DNA end more closely, so the J call is doubtful. The CDR3 runs 16 residues. Looked up from germline, CDR1 is SGHTA and CDR2 is FQGNSA. This chain's CDR3 is CASSLAGSGGYNEQFF. The CDR3 DNA reads as TGTGCCAGCAGCTTAGCAGGCAGCGGGGGTTACAATGAGCAGTTCTTC.

The chain carries TRBV9 and TRBJ1-4, with TRBD1 as a possible D gene (5 bases). Trimming removed 7 bases at V and 9 bases at J, with 19 bases between. The CDR3 is made up of 14 amino acids. The germline V gene has CDR1 SGDLS and CDR2 YYNGEE. The CDR3 nucleotides read TGTGCCAGCGTGAAGGCTAGGCCGGGGCAAAAACTGTTTTTT. Protein sequence: CASVKARPGQKLFF. The full variable domain, its missing parts supplied by reference TRBV9 and TRBJ1-4, is DSGVTQTPKHLITATGQRVTLRCSPRSGDLSVYWYQQSLDQGLQFLIQYYNGEERAKGNILERFSAQQFPDLHSELNLSSLELGDSALYFCASVKARPGQKLFFGSGTQLSVL.

This clonotype appeared a few times. This rearrangement joins TRBV20-1 to TRBJ2-1, with 8 bases that match TRBD2. The CDR3 length is 15 residues. CDR1 DFQATT and CDR2 SNEGSKA come from the germline V gene (reference sequence). Unmatched junction bases numbered 3, after V lost 2 bases and J lost 0 bases. CDR3 region: CSARLAGSSYNEQFF. The CDR3 nucleotides are TGCAGTGCTAGATTAGCGGGGAGCTCCTACAATGAGCAGTTCTTC.

There are a few counts of this clonotype. The V call is TRBV27, the J call TRBJ1-2; D gene unclear. Germline assignment: CDR1 MNHEY and CDR2 SMNVEV (reference sequence). CDR3 length: 13 residues. The ends were cut back, 6 bases at V and 3 bases at J, with 11 bases in the middle. This CDR3 is CASRGGVDYGYTF. CDR3 bases: TGTGCCAGCAGGGGCGGGGTTGACTATGGCTACACCTTC.